The T cell receptor (beta chain) described here comes from a study of cytomegalovirus exposure and HLA in healthy donors. Findings and caveats of the study: In an earlier analysis, about 87% or about 30%: the productive usage of most TCR beta V segments. A few V segments could not be told apart, such as TRBV6-2 and TRBV6-3, and were left out.

Both 60 Vbeta primers and 13 Jbeta primers went into the PCR. Clones were read by immunoSEQ multiplex PCR, and TCRdb kept only the in-frame ones, dropping some. The sample shows about 250,000 clones, about 75% of them seen only once. The germline V and J ends were trimmed by 6 bases and 6 bases, with 11 bases remaining between them. The CDR3 contains 13 residues. The germline V gene encodes CDR1 MNHEY and CDR2 SMNVEV (reference sequence). Comments on this clone: Its antigen is not known.

V is TRBV27 and J is TRBJ1-4; D possibly corresponds to TRBD1 (6 bases). Sequencing was performed on PBMCs. The source is a female donor in good health and CMV-seronegative. CDR3 in DNA: TGTGCCAGCAGCTCGGGGGGCCATGAAAAACTGTTTTTT. It encodes CASSSGGHEKLFF.